This passage covers 8 T cell receptor beta chains from one sample sequenced in a study of neurological immune-mediated disorders. TCRdb re-called the 5' RACE reads through MiXCR, storing one row per CDR3 protein. Of around 37,000 distinct CDR3 sequences detected, approximately 3% appear once; the ten largest clones hold about 8%. Time point defined: longitudinal time-point 1 (baseline). Specimen: PBMCs. These receptors all stem from an older woman with multiple sclerosis.

In its sample, this clonotype was seen many times. The chain couples TRBV11-2 to TRBJ2-3; D might be TRBD2 (6 bases). Looked up from germline, CDR1 is SGHAT and CDR2 is FQNNGV. Between the trimmed V and J ends, which lost 5 bases and 3 bases, there was a span of 12 bases. The CDR3 loop spans 14 amino acids. CDR3 sequence: CASSPGTHTDTQYF. The CDR3 nucleotides read TGTGCCAGCAGCCCTGGGACTCATACAGATACGCAGTATTTT.

This clonotype was detected ten times or more. The rearrangement links TRBV11-2 to TRBJ1-2, with D tentatively TRBD1 (5 bases). V lost 4 bases and J 1 base, leaving 16 bases between the germline ends. CDR3 length equals 16 residues. Germline V gene data show CDR1 as SGHAT and CDR2 as FQNNGV. This CDR3 reads CASSSLRKQDNYGYTF. The CDR3 DNA reads as TGTGCCAGCAGCTCCCTCCGCAAACAGGATAACTATGGCTACACCTTC.

Many counts were recorded for this clonotype. This chain links TRBV5-1 with TRBJ2-2; a weak D match, TRBD2 (5 bases). This CDR3 has 15 residues. Germline V gives CDR1 SGHRS, CDR2 YFSETQ. The V gene lost 4 bases and the J gene lost 3 bases, with 13 bases spanning the gap. CDR3 in DNA: TGCGCCAGCAGCCCCTCCACCGGGGACACCGGGGAGCTGTTTTTT. As protein: CASSPSTGDTGELFF. The variable domain in full, with the rest retrieved from reference TRBV5-1 and TRBJ2-2, is KAGVTQTPRYLIKTRGQQVTLSCSPISGHRSVSWYQQTPGQGLQFLFEYFSETQRNKGNFPGRFSGRQFSNSRSEMNVSTLELGDSALYLCASSPSTGDTGELFFGEGSRLTVL.

This clonotype appeared many times. It may be a read error: a sequence one base away is much more abundant. The chain links TRBV7-9 to TRBJ1-1, with no clear D. This CDR3 spans 14 amino acids. The ends were cut back, 6 bases at V and 2 bases at J, with 13 bases in the middle. Germline loops: CDR1 SEHNR, CDR2 FQNEAQ (reference sequence). CDR3 nucleotide sequence: TGTGCCAGCAGTTCCGGAAAGGAAAACACTGAAGCTTTCTTT. This sequence encodes CASSSGKENTEAFF.

Many counts were recorded for this clonotype. The V gene is TRBV7-2, the J gene TRBJ2-2; the match to TRBD1 covers 8 bases. Germline V CDR1 and CDR2: SGHTA, FQGNSA. This CDR3 contains 14 residues. V was pared by 3 bases and J by 5 bases, with 2 bases of the junction left unmatched. The CDR3, as DNA: TGTGCCAGCAGCTTGGACAGGGTAACCGGGGAGCTGTTTTTT. This translates into CASSLDRVTGELFF.

This clonotype was detected ten times or more. The chain carries TRBV10-3 and TRBJ2-7, with TRBD1 matching over 11 bases. Trimming cost V 6 bases and J 3 bases; bases outside gene matches: 7. This CDR3 spans 15 amino acids. CDR1 ENHRY and CDR2 SYGVKD come from the germline V gene. The CDR3 is CAISLKGTGGYEQYF. The DNA for the CDR3 is TGTGCCATCAGCCTAAAGGGGACAGGGGGCTACGAGCAGTACTTC.

This clonotype was detected ten times or more. The chain combines TRBV12-3 or TRBV12-4 with TRBJ1-4; D unclear. This CDR3 region has 15 residues. V was shortened by 3 bases and J by 6 bases, with 14 bases between the two germline ends. CDR3: CASSFRRREDEKLFF. CDR3 nucleotides: TGTGCCAGCAGTTTCAGAAGGAGGGAGGATGAAAAACTGTTTTTT.

The rearrangement uses TRBV5-1 and TRBJ2-7; D not resolved. Deletions cut 0 bases from V and 6 bases from J, with 7 bases between. This CDR3 region has 12 residues. Germline loops: CDR1 SGHRS, CDR2 YFSETQ. The CDR3 DNA is TGCGCCAGCAGCTTGGCCTACTCCGAGCAGTACTTC. Its translation is CASSLAYSEQYF.